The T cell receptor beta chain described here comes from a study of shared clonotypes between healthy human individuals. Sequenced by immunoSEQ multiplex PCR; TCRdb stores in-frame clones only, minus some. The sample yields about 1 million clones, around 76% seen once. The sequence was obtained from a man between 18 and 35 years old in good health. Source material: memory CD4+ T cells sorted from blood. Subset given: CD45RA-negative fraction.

CDR3 in DNA: TGTGCCAGCAGCTCAGCGACAGGCGGAAGTGAGCAGTACTTC. Protein: CASSSATGGSEQYF. The chain links TRBV7-2 to TRBJ2-7, with D possibly being TRBD1 (6 bases). Trimming took 4 bases from V and 7 from J, leaving 17 bases between them. Germline loops: CDR1 SGHTA, CDR2 FQGNSA. CDR3 size: 14 residues.